This TCR beta chain was identified in a study of T-cell reconstitution after alpha-beta-depleted transplantation in children. The CDR3 spans 14 residues. Trimming took off 3 bases at V and 6 bases at J, with 15 bases between the two ends. Unique molecular identifiers were incorporated into the prepared TCRbeta library. TCRdb fed the PCR reads into MiXCR, producing one record per CDR3 protein. The sample includes about 610,000 distinct CDR3 sequences, approximately 10% of them seen just once. This TCR was sampled from a human donor who donated a stem cell graft to a child with acute myeloid leukemia. Sequenced material: PBMCs from the stem cell graft donor, taken from the stem cell graft. The chain has TRBV12-3 or TRBV12-4 and TRBJ2-7; possibly TRBD2 for D (5 bases). CDR3 amino acids: CASSFRSFAGEQYF. The CDR3 DNA sequence: TGTGCCAGCAGTTTCCGATCCTTTGCGGGCGAGCAGTACTTC.